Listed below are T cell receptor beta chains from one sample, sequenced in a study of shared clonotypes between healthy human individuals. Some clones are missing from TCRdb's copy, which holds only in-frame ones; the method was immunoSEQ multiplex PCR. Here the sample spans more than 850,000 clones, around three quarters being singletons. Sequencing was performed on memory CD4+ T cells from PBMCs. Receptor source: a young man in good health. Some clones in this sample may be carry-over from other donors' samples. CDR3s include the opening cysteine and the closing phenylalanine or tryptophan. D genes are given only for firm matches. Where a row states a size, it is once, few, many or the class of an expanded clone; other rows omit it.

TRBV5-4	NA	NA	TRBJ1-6	CASSLEGFSPLHF	TGTGCCAGCAGCTTGGAAGGGTTTTCACCCCTCCACTTT
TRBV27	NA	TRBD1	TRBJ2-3	CASGRQGAADTQYF	TGTGCCAGCGGCCGGCAGGGGGCCGCAGATACGCAGTATTTT
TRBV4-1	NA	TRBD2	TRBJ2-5	CASSRGTSGSQETQYF	TGCGCCAGCAGCCGAGGGACTAGCGGGAGCCAAGAGACCCAGTACTTC
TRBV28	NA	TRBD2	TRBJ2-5	CASNKGLAAGRETQYF	TGTGCCAGCAACAAGGGACTAGCGGCCGGGCGAGAGACCCAGTACTTC
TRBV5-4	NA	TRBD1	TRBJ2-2	CASSLGGDRELFF	TGTGCCAGCAGCTTGGGTGGGGACAGAGAGCTGTTTTTT
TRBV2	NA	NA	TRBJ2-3	CASSEEITDTQYF	TGTGCCAGCAGTGAAGAGATCACAGATACGCAGTATTTT
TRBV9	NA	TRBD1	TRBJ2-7	CASSARQGSGEQYF	TGTGCCAGCAGCGCCCGACAGGGATCAGGCGAGCAGTACTTC
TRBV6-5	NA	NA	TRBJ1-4	CASKGIGKLFF	TGTGCCAGCAAGGGGATCGGAAAACTGTTTTTT
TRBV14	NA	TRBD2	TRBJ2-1	CASSRLAGGPRENEQFF	TGTGCCAGCAGCCGACTAGCGGGAGGGCCGAGGGAGAATGAGCAGTTCTTC
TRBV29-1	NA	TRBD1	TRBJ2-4	CSVEDRLAKNIQYF	TGCAGCGTTGAGGACAGGCTAGCCAAAAACATTCAGTACTTC
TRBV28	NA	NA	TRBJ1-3	CASSPPGRTPGNTIYF	TGTGCCAGCAGCCCACCCGGCCGTACACCTGGAAACACCATATATTTT
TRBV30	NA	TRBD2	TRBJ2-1	CAWSVLGTSGAYNEQFF	TGTGCCTGGAGTGTACTTGGGACTAGCGGGGCCTACAATGAGCAGTTCTTC
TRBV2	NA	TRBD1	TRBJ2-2	CASRGPTGGTGELFF	TGTGCCAGCAGAGGTCCGACAGGGGGCACCGGGGAGCTGTTTTTT
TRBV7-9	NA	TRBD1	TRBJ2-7	CASTGDIYEQYF	TGTGCCAGTACAGGGGACATTTACGAGCAGTACTTC
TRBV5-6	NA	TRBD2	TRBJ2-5	CASSSLTTSGQETQYF	TGTGCCAGCAGCTCCTTAACGACTAGCGGCCAAGAGACCCAGTACTTC
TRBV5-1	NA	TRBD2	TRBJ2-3	CASNSLLAGTDTQYF	TGCGCCAGCAACTCCCTTCTAGCGGGGACAGATACGCAGTATTTT
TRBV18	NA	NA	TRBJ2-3	CASSPRDPGPDTQYF	TGTGCCAGCTCACCGCGGGATCCTGGCCCAGATACGCAGTATTTT
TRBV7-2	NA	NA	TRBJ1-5	CASSSASHQPQHF	TGTGCCAGCAGCTCGGCCTCCCATCAGCCCCAGCATTTT
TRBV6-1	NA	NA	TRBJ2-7	CASSDLPYEQYF	TGTGCCAGCAGTGATTTGCCCTACGAGCAGTACTTC
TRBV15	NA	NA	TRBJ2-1	CATSREGVEQFF	TGTGCCACCAGCAGAGAGGGGGTAGAGCAGTTCTTC
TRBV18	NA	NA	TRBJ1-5	CASSPDTFGGNQPQHF	TGTGCCAGCTCCCCTGACACTTTTGGGGGCAATCAGCCCCAGCATTTT
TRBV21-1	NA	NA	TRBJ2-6	CASSPRQVNGANVLTF	TGTGCCAGCAGCCCTCGGCAGGTGAACGGGGCCAACGTCCTGACTTTC
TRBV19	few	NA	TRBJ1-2	CASKESNLNYGYTF	TGTGCCAGCAAGGAGTCTAACCTAAACTATGGCTACACCTTC
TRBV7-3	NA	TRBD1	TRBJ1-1	CASSWTGSGTEAFF	TGTGCCAGCAGCTGGACAGGAAGCGGCACTGAAGCTTTCTTT
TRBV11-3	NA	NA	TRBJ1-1	CASSLDRDTEAFF	TGTGCCAGCAGCTTAGACAGGGACACTGAAGCTTTCTTT
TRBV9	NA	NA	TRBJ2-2	CASSVAIATNTGELFF	TGTGCCAGCAGCGTAGCTATAGCGACGAACACCGGGGAGCTGTTTTTT
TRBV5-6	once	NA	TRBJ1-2	CASSLAAGRYTF	TGTGCCAGCAGCTTGGCTGCAGGGAGGTACACCTTC
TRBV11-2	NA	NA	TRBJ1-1	CASSFAGGRMNTEAFF	TGTGCCAGCAGCTTTGCGGGGGGGAGAATGAACACTGAAGCTTTCTTT
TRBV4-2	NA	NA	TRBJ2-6	CASSRGNPSSGANVLTF	TGTGCCAGCAGCCGGGGGAACCCGAGCTCTGGGGCCAACGTCCTGACTTTC
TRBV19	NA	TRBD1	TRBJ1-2	CASSGQLNYGYTF	TGTGCCAGCTCGGGACAGCTTAACTATGGCTACACCTTC
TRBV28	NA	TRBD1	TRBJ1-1	CASHQTYTGVPEAFF	TGTGCCAGCCACCAAACCTATACAGGGGTACCTGAAGCTTTCTTT
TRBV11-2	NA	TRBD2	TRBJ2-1	CASSPSGRMGEQFF	TGTGCCAGCAGCCCCAGCGGGAGGATGGGTGAGCAGTTCTTC
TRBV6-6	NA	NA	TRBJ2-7	CASSYAGYEQYF	TGTGCCAGCAGTTACGCAGGGTACGAGCAGTACTTC
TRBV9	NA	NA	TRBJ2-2	CASSVASANTGELFF	TGTGCCAGCAGCGTAGCCAGTGCGAACACCGGGGAGCTGTTTTTT
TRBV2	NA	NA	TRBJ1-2	CASSELRDGYTF	TGTGCCAGCAGTGAACTCAGGGACGGCTACACCTTC
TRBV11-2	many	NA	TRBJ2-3	CASGSGSIRTDTQYF	TGTGCCAGCGGCTCTGGGTCGATACGCACAGATACGCAGTATTTT
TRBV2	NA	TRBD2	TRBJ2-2	CASGASGRTGELFF	TGTGCCAGCGGGGCTAGCGGGAGGACCGGGGAGCTGTTTTTT
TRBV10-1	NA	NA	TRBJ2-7	CASSDSRTSLYEQYF	TGCGCCAGCAGCGACTCTAGGACAAGCCTCTACGAGCAGTACTTC
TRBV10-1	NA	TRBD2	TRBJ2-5	CASSLETSGSRRPCLMQTQYF	TGCGCCAGCAGTCTAGAGACTAGCGGGAGTCGACGCCCTTGTCTGATGCAGACCCAGTACTTC
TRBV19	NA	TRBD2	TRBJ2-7	CASSSSGTSGTGQYF	TGTGCCAGTAGTTCTTCCGGGACTAGCGGGACAGGGCAGTACTTC
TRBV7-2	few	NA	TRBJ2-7	CASSLARGYYEQYF	TGTGCCAGCAGCTTAGCTAGGGGGTACTACGAGCAGTACTTC
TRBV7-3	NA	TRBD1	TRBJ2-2	CASSPLGQGNTGELFF	TGTGCCAGCAGCCCGCTGGGACAGGGGAACACCGGGGAGCTGTTTTTT
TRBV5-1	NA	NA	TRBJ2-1	CASSRGQNNEQFF	TGCGCCAGCAGCCGGGGACAAAACAATGAGCAGTTCTTC
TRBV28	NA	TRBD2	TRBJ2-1	CASRTGTSINEQFF	TGTGCCAGCAGAACCGGGACTAGTATCAATGAGCAGTTCTTC
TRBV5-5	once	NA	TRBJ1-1	CASSSPGRANTEAFF	TGTGCCAGCAGCTCACCGGGGCGGGCGAACACTGAAGCTTTCTTT
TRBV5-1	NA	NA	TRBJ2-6	CASSGTGPRANVLTF	TGCGCCAGCAGCGGTACAGGTCCGCGGGCCAACGTCCTGACTTTC
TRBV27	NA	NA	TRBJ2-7	CASSRYRGGFYEQYF	TGTGCCAGCAGTCGCTACAGGGGGGGGTTCTACGAGCAGTACTTC
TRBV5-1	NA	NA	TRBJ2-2	CASSLDGANTGELFF	TGCGCCAGCAGCTTGGACGGCGCGAACACCGGGGAGCTGTTTTTT